These T cell receptor beta chains were read from a single sample in a study of regulatory T cells. The table came from immunoSEQ multiplex PCR; TCRdb's copy has only in-frame clones and leaves some out. The data show about 20,000 clones, roughly 93% seen once. The sample was CD8+ T cells sorted from blood. The source of these receptors is a child aged 2-9 years with CD3G deficiency. Each CDR3 is given without its conserved first and last residue. The order of the fields is D gene, J gene, V gene, CDR3 protein. D genes are given only for firm matches.

>.|TRBJ2-1|TRBV5-1
ASSLSGGVHEQF
>.|TRBJ1-4|TRBV28
ASSFSATNEKLF
>.|TRBJ2-5|TRBV6-1
ASSGWTVQETQY
>.|TRBJ2-7|TRBV28
ASSLGERSYEQY
>.|TRBJ2-7|TRBV19
ASSQRAWGYSGEQY
>.|TRBJ2-1|TRBV27
ASSLTSGSYNEQF
>TRBD2|TRBJ2-1|TRBV19
ASSIVVGRESYNEQF
>.|TRBJ2-7|TRBV28
ASSHYRNRRTYEQY
>.|TRBJ2-3|TRBV28
ASSFSASTDTQY
>TRBD2|TRBJ2-1|TRBV28
ASSGLAGRDEQF
>TRBD1|TRBJ1-2|TRBV19
ASSPGQGNYGYT
>.|TRBJ2-7|TRBV5-1
ASSFLGPAYEQY
>.|TRBJ2-2|TRBV19
ASKRESGELF
>.|TRBJ2-5|TRBV7-9
ASSLGAGMGSQY
>.|TRBJ2-7|TRBV28
ASSLWGSYEQY
>TRBD2|TRBJ2-1|TRBV28
ASSLAGGYNEQF
>TRBD2|TRBJ2-7|TRBV28
ASSPRGLSYEQY
>TRBD1|TRBJ1-2|TRBV28
ASSLDRASGYT
>.|TRBJ2-7|TRBV28
ASSTRGPSYEQY
>.|TRBJ1-1|TRBV10-2
TSQVGKNTEAF
>.|TRBJ2-3|TRBV19
ASSIGGADTQY
>.|TRBJ1-2|TRBV10-3
AIRDIRYGYT